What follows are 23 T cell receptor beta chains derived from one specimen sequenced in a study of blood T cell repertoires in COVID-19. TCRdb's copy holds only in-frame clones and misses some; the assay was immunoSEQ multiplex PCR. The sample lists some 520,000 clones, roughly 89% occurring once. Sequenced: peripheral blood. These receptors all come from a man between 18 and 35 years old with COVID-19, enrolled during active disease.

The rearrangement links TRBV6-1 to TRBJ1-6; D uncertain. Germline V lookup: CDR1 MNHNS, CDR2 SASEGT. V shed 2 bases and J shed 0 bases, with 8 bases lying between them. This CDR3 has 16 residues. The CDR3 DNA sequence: TGTGCCAGCAGTGAACTGGCTAGCTCCTATAATTCACCCCTCCACTTT. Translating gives CASSELASSYNSPLHF.

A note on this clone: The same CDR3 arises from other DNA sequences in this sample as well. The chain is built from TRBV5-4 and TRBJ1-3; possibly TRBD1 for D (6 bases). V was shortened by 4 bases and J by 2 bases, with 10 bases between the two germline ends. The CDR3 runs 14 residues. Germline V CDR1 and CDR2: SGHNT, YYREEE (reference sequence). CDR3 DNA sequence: TGTGCCAGCAGCCCTACAGGGACTGGAAACACCATATATTTT. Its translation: CASSPTGTGNTIYF.

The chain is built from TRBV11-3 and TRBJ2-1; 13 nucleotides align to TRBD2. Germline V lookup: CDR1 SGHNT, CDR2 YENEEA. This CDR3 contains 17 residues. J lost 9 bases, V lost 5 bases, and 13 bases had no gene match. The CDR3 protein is CASSPYTGTSGNGEQFF. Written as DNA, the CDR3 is TGTGCCAGCAGCCCCTACACCGGGACTAGCGGGAATGGTGAGCAGTTCTTC.

CDR3 in DNA: TGTGCCAGCAGCTTAGATCTCGGGCAGCCCCAGCATTTT. Protein product: CASSLDLGQPQHF. This sequence joins TRBV11-2 and TRBJ1-5; D unclear. This CDR3 region has 13 residues. The germline V gene has CDR1 SGHAT and CDR2 FQNNGV. V lost 0 bases and J 7 bases, leaving 7 bases between the germline ends.

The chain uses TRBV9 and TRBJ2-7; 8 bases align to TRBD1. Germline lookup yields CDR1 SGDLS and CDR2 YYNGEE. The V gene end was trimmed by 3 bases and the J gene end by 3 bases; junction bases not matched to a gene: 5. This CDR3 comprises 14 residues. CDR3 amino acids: CASSGTGGHYEQYF. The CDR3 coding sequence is TGTGCCAGCAGCGGCACAGGGGGGCACTACGAGCAGTACTTC.

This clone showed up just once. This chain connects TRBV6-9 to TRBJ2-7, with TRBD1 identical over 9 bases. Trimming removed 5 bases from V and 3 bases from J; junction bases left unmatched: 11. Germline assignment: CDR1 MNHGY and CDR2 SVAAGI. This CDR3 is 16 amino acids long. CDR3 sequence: CASSDNPGQGIYEQYF. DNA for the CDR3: TGTGCCAGCAGTGATAACCCGGGACAGGGTATCTACGAGCAGTACTTC.

The CDR3 reads CSALPRASGGYTF. The CDR3 DNA reads as TGCAGCGCCCTCCCCAGGGCTTCGGGTGGCTACACCTTC. The genes are TRBV29-1 and TRBJ1-2; D possibly corresponds to TRBD1 (5 bases). This CDR3 is 13 amino acids long. CDR1 SQVTM and CDR2 ANQGSEA come from the germline V gene. V was shortened by 7 bases and J by 7 bases, with 19 bases between the two germline ends.

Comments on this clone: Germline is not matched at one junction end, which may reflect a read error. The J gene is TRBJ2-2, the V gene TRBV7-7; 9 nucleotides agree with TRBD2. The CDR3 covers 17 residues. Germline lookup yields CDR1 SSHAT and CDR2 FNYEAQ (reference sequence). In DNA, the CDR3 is TGTGCTAGCAGCTCCTCCTTAGCGGGAGCTTACACCGGGGAGCTGTTTTTT. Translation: CASSSSLAGAYTGELFF.

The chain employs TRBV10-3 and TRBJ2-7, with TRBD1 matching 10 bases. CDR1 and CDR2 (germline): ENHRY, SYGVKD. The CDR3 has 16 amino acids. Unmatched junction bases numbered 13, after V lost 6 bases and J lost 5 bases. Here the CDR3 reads CAISYDTGTGVNEQYF. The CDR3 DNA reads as TGTGCCATCAGCTACGATACCGGGACAGGGGTAAACGAGCAGTACTTC.

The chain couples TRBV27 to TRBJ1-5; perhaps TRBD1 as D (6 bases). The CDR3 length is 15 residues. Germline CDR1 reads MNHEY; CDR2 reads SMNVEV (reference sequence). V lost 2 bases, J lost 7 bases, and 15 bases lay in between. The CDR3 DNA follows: TGTGCCAGCAGTTTAAAGGTAGGGGGTGCGCAGCCCCAGCATTTT. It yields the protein CASSLKVGGAQPQHF.

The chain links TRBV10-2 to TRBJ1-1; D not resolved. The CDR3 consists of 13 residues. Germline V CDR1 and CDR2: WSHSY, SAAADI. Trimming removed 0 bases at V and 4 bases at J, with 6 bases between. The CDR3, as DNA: TGCGCCAGCAGTGAGTCGAGTGGCACTGAAGCTTTCTTT. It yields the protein CASSESSGTEAFF.

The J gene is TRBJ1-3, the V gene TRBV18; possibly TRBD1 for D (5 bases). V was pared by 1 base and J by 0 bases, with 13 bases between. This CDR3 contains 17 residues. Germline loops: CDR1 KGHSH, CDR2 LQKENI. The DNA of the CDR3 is TGTGCCAGCTCACCACGAGACGACAGCCACTCTGGAAACACCATATATTTT. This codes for CASSPRDDSHSGNTIYF.

CDR3 protein: CASSPLVAWGANVLTF. CDR3 sequence (DNA): TGTGCCAGCAGCCCCCTTGTGGCATGGGGGGCCAACGTCCTGACTTTC. The chain is built from TRBV14 and TRBJ2-6; the D is unclear. Germline CDR1 is SGHDN and CDR2 is FVKESK. The V end lost 4 bases, the J end lost 4 bases, and 14 bases lay between the germline ends. This CDR3 region has 16 residues.

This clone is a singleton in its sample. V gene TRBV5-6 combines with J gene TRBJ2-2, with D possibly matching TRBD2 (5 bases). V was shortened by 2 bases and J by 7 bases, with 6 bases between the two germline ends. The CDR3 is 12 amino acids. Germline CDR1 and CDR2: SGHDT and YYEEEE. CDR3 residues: CASSFGVGELFF. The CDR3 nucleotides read TGTGCCAGCAGCTTCGGGGTCGGGGAGCTGTTTTTT.

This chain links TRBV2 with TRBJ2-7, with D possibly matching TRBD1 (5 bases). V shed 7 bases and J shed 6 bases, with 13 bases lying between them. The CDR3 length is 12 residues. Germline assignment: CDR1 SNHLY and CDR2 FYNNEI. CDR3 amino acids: CASTRTPREQYF. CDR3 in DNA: TGTGCCAGCACTCGGACACCTCGCGAGCAGTACTTC.

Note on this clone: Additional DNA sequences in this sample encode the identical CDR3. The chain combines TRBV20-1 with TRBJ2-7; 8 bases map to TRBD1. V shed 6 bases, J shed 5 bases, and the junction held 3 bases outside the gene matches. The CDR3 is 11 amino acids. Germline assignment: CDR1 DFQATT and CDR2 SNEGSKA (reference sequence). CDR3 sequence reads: CSAKTGDEQYF. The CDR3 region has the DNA TGCAGTGCCAAGACAGGGGACGAGCAGTACTTC.

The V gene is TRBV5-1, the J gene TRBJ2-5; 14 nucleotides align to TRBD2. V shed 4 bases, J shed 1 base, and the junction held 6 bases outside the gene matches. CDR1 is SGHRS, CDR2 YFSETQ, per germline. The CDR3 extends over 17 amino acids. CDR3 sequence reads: CASSPGLAGVPQETQYF. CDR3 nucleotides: TGCGCCAGCAGCCCGGGACTAGCGGGAGTACCCCAAGAGACCCAGTACTTC.

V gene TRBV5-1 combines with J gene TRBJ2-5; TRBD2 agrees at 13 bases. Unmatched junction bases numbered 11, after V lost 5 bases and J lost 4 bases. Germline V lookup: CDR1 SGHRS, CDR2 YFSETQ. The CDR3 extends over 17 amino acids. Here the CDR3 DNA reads TGCGCCAGCAGTTCGACTAGCGGGGGGCGAAAGGGAGAGACCCAGTACTTC. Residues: CASSSTSGGRKGETQYF.

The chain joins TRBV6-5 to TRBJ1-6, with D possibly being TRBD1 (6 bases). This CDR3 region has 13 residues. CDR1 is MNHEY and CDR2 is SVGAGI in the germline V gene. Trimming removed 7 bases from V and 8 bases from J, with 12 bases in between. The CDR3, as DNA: TGTGCCAGCACGGGGGGCGGAGATTCACCCCTCCACTTT. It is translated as CASTGGGDSPLHF.

This CDR3 is CASTAGARDTIYF. The DNA for the CDR3 is TGTGCCAGCACCGCTGGTGCCCGGGACACCATATATTTT. This chain uses TRBV6-5 with TRBJ1-3; the D is unclear. The CDR3 spans 13 residues. Germline CDR1 reads MNHEY; CDR2 reads SVGAGI. Between the trimmed V and J ends, which lost 7 bases and 8 bases, there was a span of 15 bases.

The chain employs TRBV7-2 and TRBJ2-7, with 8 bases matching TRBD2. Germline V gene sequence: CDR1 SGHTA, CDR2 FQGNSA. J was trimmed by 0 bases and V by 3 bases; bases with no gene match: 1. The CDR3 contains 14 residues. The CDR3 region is CASSLLAGSYEQYF. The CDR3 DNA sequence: TGTGCCAGCAGCTTGCTAGCGGGCTCCTACGAGCAGTACTTC.

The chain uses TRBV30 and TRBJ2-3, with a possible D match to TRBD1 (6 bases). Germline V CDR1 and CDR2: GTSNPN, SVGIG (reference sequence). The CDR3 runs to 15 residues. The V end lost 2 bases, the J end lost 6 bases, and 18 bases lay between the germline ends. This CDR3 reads CAWSMGAAWGDTQYF. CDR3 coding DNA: TGTGCCTGGAGTATGGGGGCCGCGTGGGGGGATACGCAGTATTTT. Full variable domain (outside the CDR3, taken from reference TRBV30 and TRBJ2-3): SQTIHQWPATLVQPVGSPLSLECTVEGTSNPNLYWYRQAAGRGLQLLFYSVGIGQISSEVPQNLSASRPQDRQFILSSKKLLLSDSGFYLCAWSMGAAWGDTQYFGPGTRLTVL.

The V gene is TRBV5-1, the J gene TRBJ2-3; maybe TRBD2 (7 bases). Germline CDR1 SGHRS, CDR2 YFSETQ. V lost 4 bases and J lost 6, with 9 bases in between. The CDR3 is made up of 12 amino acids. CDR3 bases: TGCGCCAGCAGCCGGGGGGCGGATACGCAGTATTTT. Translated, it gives CASSRGADTQYF.